This is a list of T cell receptor beta chains from one sample in a study of beta chain features in type 1 diabetes. Generated by immunoSEQ multiplex PCR, the TCRdb table keeps only in-frame clones and is missing some. The table includes roughly 300,000 clones, around 9% detected once. Sequenced material: central memory CD4+ T cells from blood. The origin of the receptors is a man aged 25 to 40 with type 1 diabetes. CDR3s include the opening cysteine and the closing phenylalanine or tryptophan. Each record gives: clone size, D gene, V gene, J gene, CDR3 protein, CDR3 DNA. The D gene is left open where the match is weak. Clone size is not always given. Where it is, it says once, few, many or a class for expanded clones.

>-|-|TRBV5-1|TRBJ2-1
CASSLDFSGEQFF
TGCGCCAGCAGCTTGGACTTCTCCGGGGAGCAGTTCTTC
>few|TRBD1|TRBV28|TRBJ1-4
CASSSTRTGGRNEKLFF
TGTGCCAGCAGTTCCACCCGGACAGGGGGGAGGAATGAAAAACTGTTTTTT
>few|TRBD1|TRBV30|TRBJ1-5
CAWAGGESQPQHF
TGTGCCTGGGCAGGGGGCGAAAGTCAGCCCCAGCATTTT
>few|-|TRBV7-2|TRBJ2-5
CASSLAADPRDRQYF
TGTGCCAGCAGCTTAGCGGCGGATCCCCGCGATCGCCAGTACTTC
>few|-|TRBV7-2|TRBJ1-2
CASSSGPIPDGYTF
TGTGCCAGCAGCTCGGGACCGATCCCCGATGGCTACACCTTC
>-|-|TRBV7-8|TRBJ1-5
CASSLQGGQPQHF
TGTGCCAGCAGCTTACAGGGAGGACAGCCCCAGCATTTT
>once|TRBD2|TRBV9|TRBJ2-1
CASSVGGGFYNEQFF
TGTGCCAGCAGCGTAGGCGGGGGGTTCTACAATGAGCAGTTCTTC
>-|TRBD2|TRBV11-3|TRBJ2-5
CASSLDSGAGETQYF
TGTGCCAGCAGCTTAGACAGCGGGGCAGGGGAGACCCAGTACTTC
>-|-|TRBV5-1|TRBJ2-5
CASSLTQFQETQYF
TGCGCCAGCAGCTTGACGCAGTTTCAAGAGACCCAGTACTTC
>-|-|TRBV5-1|TRBJ2-2
CASSQSTGNTGELFF
TGCGCCAGCAGCCAATCGACAGGGAACACCGGGGAGCTGTTTTTT